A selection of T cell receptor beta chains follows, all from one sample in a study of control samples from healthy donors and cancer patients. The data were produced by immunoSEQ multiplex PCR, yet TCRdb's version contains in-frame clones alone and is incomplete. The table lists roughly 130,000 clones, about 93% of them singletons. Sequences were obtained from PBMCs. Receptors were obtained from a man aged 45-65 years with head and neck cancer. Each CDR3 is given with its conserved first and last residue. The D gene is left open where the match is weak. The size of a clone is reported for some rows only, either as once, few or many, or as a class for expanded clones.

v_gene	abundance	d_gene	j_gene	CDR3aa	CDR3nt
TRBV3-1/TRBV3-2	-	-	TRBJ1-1	CAKPSSGADEAFF	TGTGCCAAACCCTCCTCGGGGGCCGATGAAGCTTTCTTT
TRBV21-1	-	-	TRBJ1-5	CASSSRGSGPQHF	TGTGCCAGCAGCTCCCGGGGGTCGGGGCCCCAGCATTTT
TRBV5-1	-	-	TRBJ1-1	CASSLGATTEAFF	TGCGCCAGCAGCCTAGGGGCGACCACTGAAGCTTTCTTT
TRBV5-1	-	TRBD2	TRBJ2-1	CASSLRSGGPYNEQFF	TGCGCCAGCAGCTTGAGGTCGGGGGGGCCCTACAATGAGCAGTTCTTC
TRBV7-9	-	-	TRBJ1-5	CASSLEAGPQHF	TGTGCCAGCAGCTTAGAAGCAGGGCCCCAGCATTTT
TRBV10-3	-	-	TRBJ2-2	CAMSVTHPGELFF	TGTGCCATGAGTGTAACCCACCCCGGGGAGCTGTTTTTT
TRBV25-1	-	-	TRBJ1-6	CASSDPGSSYNSPLHF	TGTGCCAGCAGTGATCCGGGTAGCTCCTATAATTCACCCCTCCACTTT
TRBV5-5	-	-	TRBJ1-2	CASSLVGAVNYGYTF	TGTGCCAGCAGCTTGGTGGGAGCGGTGAACTATGGCTACACCTTC
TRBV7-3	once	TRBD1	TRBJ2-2	CASSEARGTGLGTGELFF	TGTGCCAGCAGCGAAGCCCGGGGGACAGGGCTGGGCACCGGGGAGCTGTTTTTT
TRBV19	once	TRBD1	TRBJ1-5	CASSKTGGNQPQHF	TGTGCCAGTAGCAAAACAGGGGGCAATCAGCCCCAGCATTTT
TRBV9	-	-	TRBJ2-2	CASSVGRGKVKNTGELFF	TGTGCCAGCAGCGTAGGAAGGGGGAAAGTGAAGAACACCGGGGAGCTGTTTTTT
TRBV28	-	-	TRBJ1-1	CASSLLPNTEAFF	TGTGCCAGCAGTTTATTGCCGAACACTGAAGCTTTCTTT
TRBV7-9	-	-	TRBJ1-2	CASSLADRPYGYTF	TGTGCCAGCAGCTTAGCCGACCGACCCTATGGCTACACCTTC
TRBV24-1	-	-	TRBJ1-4	CATSDGHGPDEKLFF	TGTGCCACCAGTGATGGACATGGCCCCGATGAAAAACTGTTTTTT
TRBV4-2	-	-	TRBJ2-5	CASSRLGTARAETQYF	TGTGCCAGCAGCCGTCTGGGGACCGCGCGGGCAGAGACCCAGTACTTC
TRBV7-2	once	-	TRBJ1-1	CASSRHDTEAFF	TGTGCCAGCAGCCGACACGACACTGAAGCTTTCTTT
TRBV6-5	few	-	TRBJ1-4	CASSRTAVNEKLFF	TGTGCCAGCAGCCGGACAGCGGTTAATGAAAAACTGTTTTTT
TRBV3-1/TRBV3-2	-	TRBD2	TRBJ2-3	CASSQETAGSTDTQYF	TGTGCCAGCAGCCAAGAAACAGCGGGGAGCACAGATACGCAGTATTTT
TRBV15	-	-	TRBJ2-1	CATSRDRRGDSNEQFF	TGTGCCACCAGCAGGGATCGCAGGGGCGACTCCAATGAGCAGTTCTTC
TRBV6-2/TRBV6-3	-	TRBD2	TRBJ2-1	CASSHSGGAANEQFF	TGTGCCAGCAGTCATAGCGGGGGGGCCGCTAATGAGCAGTTCTTC
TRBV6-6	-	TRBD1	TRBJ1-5	CASRGQTSNQPQHF	TGTGCCAGCAGGGGACAGACTAGCAATCAGCCCCAGCATTTT
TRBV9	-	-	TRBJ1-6	CASSRGQVLGNSPLHF	TGTGCCAGCAGCCGGGGCCAGGTCCTGGGCAATTCACCCCTCCACTTT
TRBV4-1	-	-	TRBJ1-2	CASSPPTVTGYGYTF	TGCGCCAGCAGCCCCCCGACGGTAACGGGCTATGGCTACACCTTC
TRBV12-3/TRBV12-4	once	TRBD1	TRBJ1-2	CASSLLQGGGYTF	TGTGCCAGCAGTTTATTACAGGGGGGTGGCTACACCTTC
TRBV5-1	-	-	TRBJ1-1	CASSGDSSAFF	TGCGCCAGCAGCGGGGACTCCAGCGCTTTCTTT
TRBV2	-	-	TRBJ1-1	CAGRESPFTEAFF	TGTGCCGGGAGAGAGTCCCCGTTCACTGAAGCTTTCTTT
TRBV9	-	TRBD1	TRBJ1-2	CASSLTGAGYTF	TGTGCCAGCAGCCTCACAGGGGCTGGCTACACCTTC
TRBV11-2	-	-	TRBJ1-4	CASSFGNGEGGKLFF	-
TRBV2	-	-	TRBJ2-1	CASNNQDHEQFF	TGTGCCAGCAATAATCAGGACCATGAGCAGTTCTTC
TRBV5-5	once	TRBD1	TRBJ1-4	CASSSTGGNEKLFF	TGTGCCAGCAGCTCGACAGGGGGAAATGAAAAACTGTTTTTT
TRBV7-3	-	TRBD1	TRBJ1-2	CASSLESTGTGDGSFGYTF	TGTGCCAGCAGCTTAGAGAGTACTGGGACAGGAGATGGGTCATTTGGCTACACCTTC
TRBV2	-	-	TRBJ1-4	CASIWTAATNEKLFF	TGTGCCAGCATTTGGACAGCAGCAACTAATGAAAAACTGTTTTTT
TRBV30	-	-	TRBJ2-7	CAWSDSYEQYF	TGTGCCTGGAGTGACTCCTACGAGCAGTACTTC
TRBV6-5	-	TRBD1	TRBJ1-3	CASRQGVGNTIYF	TGTGCCAGCAGGCAGGGGGTGGGAAACACCATATATTTT
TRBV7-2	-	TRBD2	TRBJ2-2	CASSLVVGRGGPGELFF	TGTGCCAGCAGCTTAGTAGTTGGTCGGGGGGGCCCCGGGGAGCTGTTTTTT
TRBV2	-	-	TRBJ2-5	CASSPGLTFGETQYF	TGTGCCAGCAGTCCGGGACTCACCTTCGGGGAGACCCAGTACTTC
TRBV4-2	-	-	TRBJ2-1	CASSNLASGAYNEQFF	TGTGCCAGCAGCAACCTAGCCTCAGGCGCCTACAATGAGCAGTTCTTC
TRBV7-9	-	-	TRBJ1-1	CASSLERFQGAEAFF	TGTGCCAGCAGCTTAGAGAGATTCCAGGGAGCTGAAGCTTTCTTT
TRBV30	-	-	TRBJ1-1	CAWSVGGSWAFF	TGTGCCTGGAGTGTTGGAGGGTCTTGGGCTTTCTTT
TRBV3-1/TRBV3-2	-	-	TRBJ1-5	CASSRTRGQPQHF	TGTGCCAGCAGCCGGACGCGAGGTCAGCCCCAGCATTTT
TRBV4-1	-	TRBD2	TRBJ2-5	CASSQGVSRRGAGETQYF	TGCGCCAGCAGCCAAGGCGTCTCCAGGCGGGGGGCCGGAGAGACCCAGTACTTC
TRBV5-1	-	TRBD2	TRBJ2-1	CASTDSGGPLYNEQFF	TGCGCCAGCACGGATAGCGGGGGCCCACTCTACAATGAGCAGTTCTTC
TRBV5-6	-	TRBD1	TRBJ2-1	CASSWEVRTGGFSEQFF	TGTGCCAGCAGCTGGGAGGTAAGGACAGGGGGCTTCAGTGAGCAGTTCTTC
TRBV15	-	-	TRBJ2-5	CATSRESRSQYF	TGTGCCACCAGCAGGGAAAGTCGGTCCCAGTACTTC
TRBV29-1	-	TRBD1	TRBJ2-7	CSVEGTGGNEQYF	TGCAGCGTTGAAGGGACAGGGGGGAACGAGCAGTACTTC
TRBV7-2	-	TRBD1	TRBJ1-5	CASSLGQGGYQPQHF	TGTGCCAGCAGCTTAGGACAGGGTGGATATCAGCCCCAGCATTTT
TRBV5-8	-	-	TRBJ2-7	CASSTTWGLSYEQYF	TGTGCCAGCAGTACAACCTGGGGTTTGAGCTACGAGCAGTACTTC
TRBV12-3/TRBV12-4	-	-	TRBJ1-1	CASSKQGYTEAFF	TGTGCCAGCAGTAAACAGGGTTACACTGAAGCTTTCTTT
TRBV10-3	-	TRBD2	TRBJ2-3	CAISEDGGGEDTQYF	TGTGCCATCAGTGAAGATGGCGGGGGGGAGGATACGCAGTATTTT
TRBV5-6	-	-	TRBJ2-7	CASSLSTYEQYF	TGTGCCAGCAGCCTTTCCACCTACGAGCAGTACTTC
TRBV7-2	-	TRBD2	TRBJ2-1	CASSLGTSGGFDQFF	TGTGCCAGCAGCCTCGGGACTAGCGGGGGGTTCGATCAGTTCTTC
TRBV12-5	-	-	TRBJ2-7	CASGGAYEQYF	TGTGCTAGTGGTGGGGCTTACGAGCAGTACTTC
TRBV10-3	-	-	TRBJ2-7	CAIRRQASYEQYF	TGTGCCATCAGAAGACAGGCCTCCTACGAGCAGTACTTC
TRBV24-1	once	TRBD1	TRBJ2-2	CATSDTTGAHTGELFF	TGTGCCACCAGTGATACGACAGGGGCACACACCGGGGAGCTGTTTTTT
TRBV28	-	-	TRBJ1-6	CASSYSGRSSSPLHF	TGTGCCAGCAGCTACTCCGGGAGGAGTAGTTCACCCCTCCACTTT
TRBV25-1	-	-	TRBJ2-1	CASSGYNEQFF	TGTGCCAGCAGTGGTTACAATGAGCAGTTCTTC
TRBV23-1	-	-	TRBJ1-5	CASSQVEGRGPNQPQHF	TGCGCCAGCAGTCAAGTCGAGGGGAGGGGACCTAATCAGCCCCAGCATTTT
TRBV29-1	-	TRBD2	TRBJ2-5	CSVGNLRGETQYF	TGCAGCGTTGGCAACTTGCGGGGGGAGACCCAGTACTTC
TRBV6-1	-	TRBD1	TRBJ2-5	CASSETGWKETQYF	TGTGCCAGCAGTGAGACAGGGTGGAAAGAGACCCAGTACTTC
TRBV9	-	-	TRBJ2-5	CASSVAGGRGGTQYF	TGTGCCAGCAGCGTAGCGGGGGGCCGAGGAGGGACCCAGTACTTC